Detailed here is one T cell receptor (beta chain). These data come from a study of blood T cell repertoires in COVID-19. Measured with immunoSEQ multiplex PCR; TCRdb has only the in-frame clones, and not every one. Here the sample spans over 70,000 clones, about 76% being singletons. From germline, CDR1 is SGHTA and CDR2 FQGNSA. This CDR3 contains 15 residues. Trimming pared 1 base from V and 5 bases from J, leaving 14 bases between. The chain combines TRBV7-2 with TRBJ2-5; tentatively, D is TRBD2 (7 bases). The specimen sequenced was peripheral blood. This receptor was taken from a woman older than 75 with acute or convalescent COVID-19. The DNA for the CDR3 is TGTGCCAGCAGCTTAGTAGTACAGGGAGGGGAGACCCAGTACTTC. Translating gives CASSLVVQGGETQYF.